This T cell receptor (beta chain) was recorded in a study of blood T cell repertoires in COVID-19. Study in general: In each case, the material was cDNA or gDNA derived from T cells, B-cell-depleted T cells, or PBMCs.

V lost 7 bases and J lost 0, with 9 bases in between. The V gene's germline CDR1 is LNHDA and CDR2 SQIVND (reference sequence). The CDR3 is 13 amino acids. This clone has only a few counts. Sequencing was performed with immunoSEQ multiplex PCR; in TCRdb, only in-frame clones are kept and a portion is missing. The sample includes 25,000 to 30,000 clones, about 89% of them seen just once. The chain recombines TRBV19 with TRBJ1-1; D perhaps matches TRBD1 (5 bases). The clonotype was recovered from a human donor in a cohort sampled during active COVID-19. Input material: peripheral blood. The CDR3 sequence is CASTSRVNTEAFF. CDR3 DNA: TGTGCCAGTACGAGCAGGGTGAACACTGAAGCTTTCTTT.